The clone carrying this T cell receptor (beta chain) was picked up a small number of times. This sample is drawn from a study of human T cells and chemical hapten exposure. The CDR3 covers 17 residues. TCRdb fed the RACE reads into MiXCR, producing one record per CDR3 protein. Altogether approximately 320,000 distinct CDR3 sequences are present, approximately 5.8% being singletons, with the ten largest covering about 8.2%. Time point in this sample: pre-sensitization, week 0. Treatment: therapeutic diphenylcyclopropenone sensitization with weekly scalp DPC. The sequence was collected from a woman aged 18-29 years with alopecia areata. Some clones in this sample may be carry-over from other donors' samples. The specimen was whole blood, collected in connection with sensitization to the hapten diphenylcyclopropenone (DPC). The rearrangement joins TRBV21-1 to TRBJ1-5; whether TRBD1, the table's D call, matches the DNA was not checked. TRBV21-1 is tagged as a pseudogene. Here the CDR3 reads CASSKEGPGYSNQPQHF. For the CDR3, the DNA is TGTGCCAGCAGCAAAGAGGGGCCGGGCTATAGCAATCAGCCCCAGCATTTT.